Sequencing of this TCR beta chain was carried out in a study of blood T cell repertoires in COVID-19. Study at large: Collection of acute and convalescent COVID-19 samples took place in the United States, Italy and Spain. PBMCs, B-cell-depleted T cells, or T cells provided the cDNA or gDNA that made up the material.

Data came from immunoSEQ multiplex PCR; TCRdb stores just in-frame clones and leaves some out. The repertoire consists of about 39,000 clones, with around 85% occurring once and the leading ten covering about 4.6%. Germline CDR1 is KGHSH and CDR2 is LQKENI. V trimming: 6 bases; J trimming: 0 bases; junction bases outside the gene matches: 1. The CDR3 extends over 14 amino acids. The sequence derives from a man aged 55 to 69 with acute or convalescent COVID-19. What was sequenced was peripheral blood. This chain connects TRBV18 to TRBJ1-4; 7 bases are a match to TRBD1. This chain's CDR3 is CASSDRATNEKLFF. The CDR3 bases are TGTGCCAGCTCCGACAGGGCAACTAATGAAAAACTGTTTTTT.